A single sample gave rise to the 18 T cell receptor beta chains below, sequenced in a study of cytomegalovirus exposure and HLA in healthy donors. PCR involved 60 Vbeta and 13 Jbeta primers. This table comes from immunoSEQ multiplex PCR, and its TCRdb copy is limited to in-frame clones, with some not included. The table shows around 140,000 clones, with about 80% occurring only once. The sample was PBMCs. The origin of the receptors is a female donor in good health and CMV-seronegative.

The chain uses TRBV15 and TRBJ1-1; D unresolved. CDR1 and CDR2 from the germline V gene are LNHNV and YYDKDF (reference sequence). V was cut by 0 bases and J by 4 bases, with 9 bases left in between. The CDR3 loop spans 14 amino acids. The CDR3 DNA is TGTGCCACCAGCAGAGACCCCTCGAGCACTGAAGCTTTCTTT. Encoded protein: CATSRDPSSTEAFF.

The rearrangement joins TRBV5-1 to TRBJ2-7, with TRBD1 identical over 10 bases. V trimming: 0 bases; J trimming: 3 bases; junction bases outside the gene matches: 6. The CDR3 extends over 16 amino acids. Germline V gene lookup returns CDR1 SGHRS and CDR2 YFSETQ. This chain's CDR3 is CASSLAPGQGGYEQYF. The CDR3 DNA is TGCGCCAGCAGCTTGGCCCCAGGACAGGGGGGCTACGAGCAGTACTTC.

This clone was detected a few times. The genes are TRBV6-6 and TRBJ2-7; 12 bases match TRBD1. This CDR3 is 14 amino acids long. V trimming: 4 bases; J trimming: 6 bases; junction bases outside the gene matches: 4. Germline values: CDR1 MNHNY, CDR2 SVGAGI (reference sequence). This chain's CDR3 is CASSWAGQGAEQYF. DNA for the CDR3: TGTGCCAGCAGTTGGGCGGGACAGGGGGCCGAGCAGTACTTC.

V and J are TRBV2 and TRBJ2-7; TRBD1 matches at 12 bases. Losses at the gene ends were 6 bases for V and 4 bases for J; bases not matched to a gene: 4. The CDR3 length is 14 residues. Germline V gives CDR1 SNHLY, CDR2 FYNNEI. The CDR3, as DNA: TGTGCCAGCAGAGGGGACAGGGGGCGTTACGAGCAGTACTTC. It codes for CASRGDRGRYEQYF.

The J gene is TRBJ2-6, the V gene TRBV27; D gene uncertain. CDR3 size: 15 residues. Germline V gene sequence: CDR1 MNHEY, CDR2 SMNVEV (reference sequence). Trimming stripped 3 bases from V and 0 bases from J, with 6 bases between. CDR3 bases: TGTGCCAGCAGTTTCCTCAGCTCTGGGGCCAACGTCCTGACTTTC. It encodes CASSFLSSGANVLTF.

Comments on this clone: The same CDR3 arises from other DNA sequences in this sample as well. The gene calls are TRBV9 and TRBJ1-2; the D gene is possibly TRBD1 (5 bases). The CDR3 has 21 amino acids. V was trimmed by 1 base and J by 3 bases, leaving 31 bases between them. Germline-derived CDR1 and CDR2 are SGDLS and YYNGEE. Here the CDR3 DNA reads TGTGCCAGCAGCGTATCGAGGGTCGGGAGATACAACAGGCTCGATCACTATGGCTACACCTTC. It yields the protein CASSVSRVGRYNRLDHYGYTF. The entire variable domain, with the rest obtained from reference TRBV9 and TRBJ1-2, is as follows: DSGVTQTPKHLITATGQRVTLRCSPRSGDLSVYWYQQSLDQGLQFLIQYYNGEERAKGNILERFSAQQFPDLHSELNLSSLELGDSALYFCASSVSRVGRYNRLDHYGYTFGSGTRLTVV.

This chain links TRBV18 with TRBJ1-5; D not certain. Trimming took off 4 bases at V and 5 bases at J, with 15 bases between the two ends. The germline gives CDR1 KGHSH, CDR2 LQKENI. The CDR3 loop spans 15 amino acids. In DNA form, the CDR3 reads TGTGCCAGCTCACTACACGTGGGCTTCGATCAGCCCCAGCATTTT. This encodes CASSLHVGFDQPQHF. Based on the CDR3 plus reference TRBV18 and TRBJ1-5, the full variable domain is NAGVMQNPRHLVRRRGQEARLRCSPMKGHSHVYWYRQLPEEGLKFMVYLQKENIIDESGMPKERFSAEFPKEGPSILRIQQVVRGDSAAYFCASSLHVGFDQPQHFGDGTRLSIL.

The table lists this clone with a few counts. V gene TRBV4-1 combines with J gene TRBJ2-3, with 9 bases identical to TRBD2. Germline CDR1 is MGHRA and CDR2 is YSYEKL. V lost 0 bases, J lost 6 bases, and 10 bases stayed unmatched. This CDR3 is 17 amino acids long. The CDR3 DNA sequence: TGCGCCAGCAGCCAAGATAGGAGCGGGGGGACCGGGGATACGCAGTATTTT. Protein: CASSQDRSGGTGDTQYF.

The rearrangement uses TRBV15 and TRBJ2-2; maybe TRBD2 (6 bases). The V end lost 0 bases, the J end lost 5 bases, and 16 bases lay between the germline ends. Germline V gene sequence: CDR1 LNHNV, CDR2 YYDKDF (reference sequence). The CDR3 extends over 17 amino acids. CDR3 protein: CATSRDLTGEGTGELFF. The CDR3 DNA is TGTGCCACCAGCAGAGATCTTACGGGAGAGGGAACCGGGGAGCTGTTTTTT.

The CDR3 loop is CASSQDGAGGSYEKLFF. For the CDR3, the DNA is TGCGCCAGCAGCCAAGATGGGGCAGGGGGGTCGTATGAAAAACTGTTTTTT. The chain is built from TRBV4-1 and TRBJ1-4, with 7 bases fitting TRBD1. Germline V CDR1 and CDR2: MGHRA, YSYEKL. The CDR3 extends over 17 amino acids. The V segment lost 0 bases and the J segment 6 bases; nucleotides outside the gene matches: 10.

The chain employs TRBV28 and TRBJ1-2, with a tentative D call TRBD1 (5 bases). The CDR3 extends over 18 amino acids. CDR1 is MDHEN and CDR2 is SYDVKM in the germline V gene. Trimming removed 7 bases at V and 1 base at J, with 25 bases between. DNA of the CDR3: TGTGCCAGCAACTTATCGTGGTTGGGGGGTGACATTAACTATGGCTACACCTTC. It yields the protein CASNLSWLGGDINYGYTF.

The chain employs TRBV6-1 and TRBJ1-3; D gene ambiguous. Trimming removed 4 bases from V and 0 bases from J, with 7 bases in between. Germline CDR1 is MNHNS and CDR2 is SASEGT. This CDR3 region has 14 residues. For the CDR3, the DNA is TGTGCCAGCAGTGTTTATCCCTCTGGAAACACCATATATTTT. Translated, it gives CASSVYPSGNTIYF.

The gene calls are TRBV30 and TRBJ1-2; D is perhaps TRBD1 (6 bases). V was clipped by 3 bases and J by 5 bases, with 10 bases between them. The CDR3 has 12 amino acids. Germline CDR1 and CDR2: GTSNPN and SVGIG (reference sequence). This chain's CDR3 is CAWSAQGYGYTF. The CDR3 DNA follows: TGTGCCTGGAGCGCGCAGGGGTATGGCTACACCTTC.

The chain is built from TRBV4-3 and TRBJ2-3; TRBD2 matches 12 bases. The germline V gene has CDR1 LGHNA and CDR2 YSLEER. The ends lost 3 bases at V and 3 bases at J; junction bases unmatched: 7. The CDR3 sequence is 17 residues long. CDR3 coding DNA: TGCGCCAGCAGCCACCTCCGACTAGCGGGGGAAACAGATACGCAGTATTTT. Translating it yields CASSHLRLAGETDTQYF.

The V and J genes are TRBV6-1 and TRBJ1-2; 7 bases fit TRBD1. Trimming took 4 bases from V and 7 from J; bases not matched to a gene: 12. CDR3 length: 15 residues. The germline V gene encodes CDR1 MNHNS and CDR2 SASEGT. The CDR3 reads CASSATIDRVAGYTF. Written as DNA, the CDR3 is TGTGCCAGCAGTGCAACCATTGACAGGGTCGCTGGCTACACCTTC.

V usage is TRBV28 and J usage is TRBJ2-1, with D maybe TRBD1 (6 bases). Trimming shortened V by 3 bases and J by 6 bases, and 18 bases separated the two germline ends. Germline CDR1 and CDR2: MDHEN and SYDVKM. The CDR3 has 16 amino acids. CDR3 sequence reads: CASSFTSGDRPNEQFF. CDR3 bases: TGTGCCAGCAGTTTCACTTCAGGGGATCGGCCCAATGAGCAGTTCTTC. Using reference TRBV28 and TRBJ2-1 for the parts outside the CDR3, the full variable domain is DVKVTQSSRYLVKRTGEKVFLECVQDMDHENMFWYRQDPGLGLRLIYFSYDVKMKEKGDIPEGYSVSREKKERFSLILESASTNQTSMYLCASSFTSGDRPNEQFFGPGTRLTVL.

This chain uses TRBV5-1 with TRBJ2-3, with TRBD2 matching over 15 bases. J gave up 4 bases and V 2 bases, and 2 bases lay outside the gene matches. CDR1 is SGHRS and CDR2 is YFSETQ in the germline V gene. This CDR3 is built from 16 residues. This CDR3 reads CASSFGLAGGSDTQYF. The DNA of the CDR3 is TGCGCCAGCAGCTTTGGACTAGCGGGAGGGTCAGATACGCAGTATTTT.

This clone was detected only a few times. Other DNA sequences in this sample translate to the same CDR3. The V call is TRBV2, the J call TRBJ1-1; D is perhaps TRBD1 (5 bases). Trimming removed 3 bases from V and 2 bases from J, with 22 bases in between. Germline CDR1 reads SNHLY; CDR2 reads FYNNEI. The CDR3 is 18 amino acids. The CDR3 DNA is TGTGCCAGCAGTGATGACGGGGGGGAAACCTTCGGTAACACTGAAGCTTTCTTT. Residues: CASSDDGGETFGNTEAFF.